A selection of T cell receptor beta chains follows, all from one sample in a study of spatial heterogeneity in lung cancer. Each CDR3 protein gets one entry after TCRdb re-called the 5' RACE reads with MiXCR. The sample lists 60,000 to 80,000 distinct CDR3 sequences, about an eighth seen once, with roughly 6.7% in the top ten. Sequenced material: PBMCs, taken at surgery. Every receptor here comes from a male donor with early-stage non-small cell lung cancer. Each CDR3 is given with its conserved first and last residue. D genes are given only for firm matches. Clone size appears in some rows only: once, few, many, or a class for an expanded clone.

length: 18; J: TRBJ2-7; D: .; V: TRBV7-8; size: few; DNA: TGTGCCAGCAGCCCACTCACCCCACAGGGATCCGTGGCGATTGAGCAGTACTTC; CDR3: CASSPLTPQGSVAIEQYF
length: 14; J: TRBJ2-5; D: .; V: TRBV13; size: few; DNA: TGTGCCAGCAGCTTACAGGGCGGGCAAGAGACCCAGTACTTC; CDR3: CASSLQGGQETQYF
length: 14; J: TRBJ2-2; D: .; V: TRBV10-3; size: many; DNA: TGTGCCATCAGTGCCAGCAGGGAAGGAGGGGAGCTGTTTTTT; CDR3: CAISASREGGELFF
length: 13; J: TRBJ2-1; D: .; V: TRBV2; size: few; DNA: TGTGCCAGCAGTACCCCCCGGGGAAATGAGCAGTTCTTC; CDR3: CASSTPRGNEQFF
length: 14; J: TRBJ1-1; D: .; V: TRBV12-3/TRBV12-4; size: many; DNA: TGTGCCAGCAGTTTAGCTATCTGGGGCACTGAAGCTTTCTTT; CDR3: CASSLAIWGTEAFF
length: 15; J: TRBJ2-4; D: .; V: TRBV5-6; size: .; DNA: TGTGCCAGCAGCTTGGGACAGCTAGCCAAAAACATTCAGTACTTC; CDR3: CASSLGQLAKNIQYF
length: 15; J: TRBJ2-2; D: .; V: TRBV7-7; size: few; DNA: TGTGCTAGCAGCTTAGTTCAGGGGGGCACCGGGGAGCTGTTTTTT; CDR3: CASSLVQGGTGELFF
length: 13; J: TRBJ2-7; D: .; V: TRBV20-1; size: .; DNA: TGCAGTGCTGGGGGTTGGGGGTCCTACGAGCAGTACTTC; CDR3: CSAGGWGSYEQYF
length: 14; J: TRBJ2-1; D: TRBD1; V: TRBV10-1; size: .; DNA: TGCGCCGCCCAAAGGACAGGGGGAGACAATGAGCAGTTCTTC; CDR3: CAAQRTGGDNEQFF
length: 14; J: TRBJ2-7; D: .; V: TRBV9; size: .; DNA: TGTGCCAGCAGCGTAGATTCCGGGAACTACGAGCAGTACTTC; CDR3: CASSVDSGNYEQYF
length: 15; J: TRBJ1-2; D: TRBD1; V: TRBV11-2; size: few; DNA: TGTGCCAGCAGCACGAGACAGGGAGCTCCCTATGGCTACACCTTC; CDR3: CASSTRQGAPYGYTF
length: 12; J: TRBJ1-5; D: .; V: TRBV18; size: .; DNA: TGTGCCAGCTCACCAACGAATCAGCCCCAGCATTTT; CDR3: CASSPTNQPQHF
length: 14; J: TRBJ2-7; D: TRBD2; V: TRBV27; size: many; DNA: TGTGCCAGCAGTTTCTGGGGAGGGCCAGGTGAGCAGTACTTC; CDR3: CASSFWGGPGEQYF
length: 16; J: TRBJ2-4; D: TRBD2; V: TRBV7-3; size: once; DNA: TGTGCCAGCAGCTTAAGCGGGAGTAGATCCAAAAACATTCAGTACTTC; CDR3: CASSLSGSRSKNIQYF
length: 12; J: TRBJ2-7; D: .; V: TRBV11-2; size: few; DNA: TGTGCCAGCAGCGAAGGGCCCCTTGAGCAGTACTTC; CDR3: CASSEGPLEQYF
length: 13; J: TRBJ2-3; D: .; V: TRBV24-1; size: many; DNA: TGTGCCACCAGTGATTTTTCAGCGGATACGCAGTATTTT; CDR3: CATSDFSADTQYF
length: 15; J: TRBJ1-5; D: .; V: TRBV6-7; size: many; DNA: TGTGCCAGCAGTTCCCCAGGGAGGTGCAATCAGCCCCAGCATTTT; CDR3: CASSSPGRCNQPQHF
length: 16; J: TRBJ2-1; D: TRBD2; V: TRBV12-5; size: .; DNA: TGTGCTAGTGGTACCTGGACTAGCGGGAGCTTCTTTGAGCAGTTCTTC; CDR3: CASGTWTSGSFFEQFF
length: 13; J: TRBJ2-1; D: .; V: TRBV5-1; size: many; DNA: TGCGCCAGCAGCTTCGAACCGTCGGGTGAGCAGTTCTTC; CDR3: CASSFEPSGEQFF
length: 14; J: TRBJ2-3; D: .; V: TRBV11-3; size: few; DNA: TGTGCCAGCAGCTTTACCAGCGTCGCAGATACGCAGTATTTT; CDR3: CASSFTSVADTQYF
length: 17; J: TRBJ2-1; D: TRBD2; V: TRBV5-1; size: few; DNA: TGCGCCAGCAGCCAGGGGACTAGCCTCCCCCCATACAATGAGCAGTTCTTC; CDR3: CASSQGTSLPPYNEQFF
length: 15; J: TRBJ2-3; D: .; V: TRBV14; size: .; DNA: TGTGCCAGCAGCCAAGGCACGACGTACACAGATACGCAGTATTTT; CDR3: CASSQGTTYTDTQYF
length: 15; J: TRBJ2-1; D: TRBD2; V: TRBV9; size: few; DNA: TGTGCCAGCAGCGCCACTAGCGGGAGGGCAAATGAGCAGTTCTTC; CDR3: CASSATSGRANEQFF
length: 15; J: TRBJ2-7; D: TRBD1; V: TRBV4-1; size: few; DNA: TGCGCCAGCAGCCAAGTTGGGACAGGGGGCGTCGAGCAGTACTTC; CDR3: CASSQVGTGGVEQYF
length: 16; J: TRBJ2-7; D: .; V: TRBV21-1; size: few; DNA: TGTGCCAGCAGCCCCCAGGGGCACTCGTTCTCCTACGAGCAGTACTTC; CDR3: CASSPQGHSFSYEQYF
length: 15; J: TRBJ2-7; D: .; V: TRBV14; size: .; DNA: TGTGCCAGCAGCCAAATGCCGCAGGGGAGGTTCGAGCAGTACTTC; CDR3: CASSQMPQGRFEQYF
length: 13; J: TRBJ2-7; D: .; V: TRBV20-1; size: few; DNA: TGCAGTGCTAGCGGCTTGAACTACTACGAGCAGTACTTC; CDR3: CSASGLNYYEQYF
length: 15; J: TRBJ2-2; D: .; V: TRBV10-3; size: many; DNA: TGTGCCATCAGTGAGAGAGGGGCGCCCACCGGGGAGCTGTTTTTT; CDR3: CAISERGAPTGELFF
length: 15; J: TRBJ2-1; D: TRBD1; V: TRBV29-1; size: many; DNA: TGCAGCGCCTTTGGCGGGACAGGGTTATGGAATGAGCAGTTCTTC; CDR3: CSAFGGTGLWNEQFF
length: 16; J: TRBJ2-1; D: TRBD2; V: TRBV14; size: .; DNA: TGTGCCAGCAGCCAACGTCTAGCGGGAGTTTACTATGAGCAGTTCTTC; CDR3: CASSQRLAGVYYEQFF
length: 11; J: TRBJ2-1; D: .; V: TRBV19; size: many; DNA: TGTGCCAGTAGTATTCGGAGTGAGCAGTTCTTC; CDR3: CASSIRSEQFF
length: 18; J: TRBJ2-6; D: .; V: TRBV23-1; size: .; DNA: TGCGCCAGCAGTCATGGGAGCCAGTCGCTGTCTGGGGCCAACGTCCTGACTTTC; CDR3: CASSHGSQSLSGANVLTF
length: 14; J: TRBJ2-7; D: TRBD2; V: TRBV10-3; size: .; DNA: TGTGCCATCAGTGGTCAGGGCGGGACTAACGAGCAGTACTTC; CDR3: CAISGQGGTNEQYF
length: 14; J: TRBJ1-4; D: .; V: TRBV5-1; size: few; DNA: TGCGCCAGCAGCTTGGGACAGCCTAATGAAAAACTGTTTTTT; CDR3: CASSLGQPNEKLFF
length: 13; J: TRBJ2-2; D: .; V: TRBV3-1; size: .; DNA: TGTGCCAGCAGCCAAGAGTTTACCGGGGAGCTGTTTTTT; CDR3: CASSQEFTGELFF
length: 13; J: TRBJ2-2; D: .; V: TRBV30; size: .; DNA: TGTGCCTGGAGTCCTGACGTCTCCGGGGAGCTGTTTTTT; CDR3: CAWSPDVSGELFF
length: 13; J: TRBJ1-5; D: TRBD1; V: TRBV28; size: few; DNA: TGTGCCACCGAAGGGGGCTCCGGTCAGCCCCAGCATTTT; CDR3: CATEGGSGQPQHF
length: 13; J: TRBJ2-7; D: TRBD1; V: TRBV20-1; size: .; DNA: TGCAGTGCTAGCCCGGGACAGGTTTACGAGCACTACTTC; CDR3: CSASPGQVYEHYF
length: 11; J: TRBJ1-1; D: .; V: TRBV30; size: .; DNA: TGTGCCTGGTCCCATTTCACTGAAGCTTTCTTT; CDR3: CAWSHFTEAFF
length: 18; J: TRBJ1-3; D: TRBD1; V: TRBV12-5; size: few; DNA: TGTGCTAGTGGTCAACTTGGACAGGGGCTGAGCTCTGGAAACACCATATATTTT; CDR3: CASGQLGQGLSSGNTIYF
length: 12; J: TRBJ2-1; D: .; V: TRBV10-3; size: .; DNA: TGTGCCATCAGTGAGGGATTAAAGGAGCAGTTCTTC; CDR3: CAISEGLKEQFF
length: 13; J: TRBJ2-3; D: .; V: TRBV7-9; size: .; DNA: TGTGCCAGCAGCTTACTAGGTTGGGATACGCAGTATTTT; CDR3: CASSLLGWDTQYF
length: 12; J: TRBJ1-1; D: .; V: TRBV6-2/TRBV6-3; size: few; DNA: TGTGCCAGCAGTCCAGGGACTCCGGAAGCTTTCTTT; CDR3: CASSPGTPEAFF
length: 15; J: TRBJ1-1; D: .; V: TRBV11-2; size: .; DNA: TGTGCCAGCAGTCGGAGCGCGACAGGAGGCACTGAAGCTTTCTTT; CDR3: CASSRSATGGTEAFF
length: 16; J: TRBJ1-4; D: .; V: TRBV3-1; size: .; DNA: TGTGCCAGCAGCCAACACGGATCGGCAGGGCGTGAAAAACTGTTTTTT; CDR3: CASSQHGSAGREKLFF
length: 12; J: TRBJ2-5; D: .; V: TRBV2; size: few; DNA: TGTGCCAGCGGGGGCAGGGACGAGACCCAGTACTTC; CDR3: CASGGRDETQYF
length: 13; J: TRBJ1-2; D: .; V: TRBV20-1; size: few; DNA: TGCAGTGCTAGAGATAGCCAACGCTATGGCTACACCTTC; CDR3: CSARDSQRYGYTF
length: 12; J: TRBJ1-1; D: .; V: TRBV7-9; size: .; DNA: TGTGCCAGCAGCCCCCAAGGGGTTGAAGCTTTCTTT; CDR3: CASSPQGVEAFF
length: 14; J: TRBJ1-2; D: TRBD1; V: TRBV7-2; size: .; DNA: TGTGCCAGCAGCTCCGGAGACAGGGCCACCGGCTACACCTTC; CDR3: CASSSGDRATGYTF